The 16 T cell receptor beta chains below all came from one sample that was sequenced in a study of human T cells and chemical hapten exposure. Regarding time point: patch test 1, 2 weeks after DPC sensitization. Regarding treatment: therapeutic diphenylcyclopropenone sensitization with weekly scalp DPC. TCRdb re-called the RACE reads through MiXCR, storing one row per CDR3 protein. This repertoire shows about 340,000 distinct CDR3 sequences, around 7% found once; its top ten account for 8.4%. Sequenced here: whole blood, sampled in connection with sensitization to the hapten diphenylcyclopropenone (DPC). The receptors derive from a woman between 18 and 29 years old with alopecia areata. Some clones in this sample may be carry-over from other donors' samples.

Ten or more counts support this clonotype. CDR3: CASSEGPGQGEAFF. CDR3 sequence (DNA): TGTGCCAGCAGCGAGGGACCGGGACAGGGCGAAGCTTTCTTT. The V gene is TRBV9, the J gene TRBJ1-1, with 9 bases lining up with TRBD1. The germline V gene has CDR1 SGDLS and CDR2 YYNGEE. The V segment lost 3 bases and the J segment 8 bases; nucleotides outside the gene matches: 8. The CDR3 has 14 residues.

This clonotype was seen at least ten times. The V gene is TRBV15, the J gene TRBJ2-3, with D unresolved. The ends were cut back, 0 bases at V and 1 base at J, with 14 bases in the middle. The CDR3 has 17 residues. The germline gives CDR1 LNHNV, CDR2 YYDKDF (reference sequence). For the CDR3, the DNA is TGTGCCACCAGCAGAGATTTGGCTCCGCCAGGCACAGATACGCAGTATTTT. It translates to CATSRDLAPPGTDTQYF.

This clonotype showed up many times. J is TRBJ2-3 and V is TRBV7-2, with D possibly matching TRBD1 (6 bases). The V and J ends lost 1 base and 2 bases respectively, with 7 bases between them. Germline assignment: CDR1 SGHTA and CDR2 FQGNSA. This CDR3 is 14 amino acids long. This CDR3 is CASSLGTATDTQYF. The CDR3 DNA reads as TGTGCCAGCAGCTTAGGGACAGCCACAGATACGCAGTATTTT.

V usage is TRBV7-8 and J usage is TRBJ2-1; 7 bases match TRBD1. The length of the CDR3 is 15 residues. Germline CDR1 reads SGHVS; CDR2 reads FQNEAQ. V was pared by 7 bases and J by 2 bases, with 8 bases of the junction left unmatched. CDR3 sequence: CASTSRDSPYNEQFF. The CDR3, as DNA: TGTGCCAGCACATCTCGGGACAGTCCCTACAATGAGCAGTTCTTC. Full variable domain (rest looked up from reference TRBV7-8 and TRBJ2-1): GAGVSQSPRYKVAKRGQDVALRCDPISGHVSLFWYQQALGQGPEFLTYFQNEAQLDKSGLPSDRFFAERPEGSVSTLKIQRTQQEDSAVYLCASTSRDSPYNEQFFGPGTRLTVL.

This chain connects TRBV7-9 to TRBJ2-3, with D uncertain. V lost 9 bases to trimming and J lost 0 bases, with 19 bases between them. In germline, CDR1 is SEHNR, CDR2 FQNEAQ (reference sequence). The CDR3 is made up of 16 amino acids. The CDR3 protein is CASYLLSDPSTDTQYF. The CDR3 DNA reads TGTGCCAGTTACCTTCTCTCGGACCCTAGCACAGATACGCAGTATTTT.

This clonotype was picked up a small number of times. The gene calls are TRBV19 and TRBJ2-1; TRBD1 agrees at 9 bases. The CDR3 runs to 16 residues. V lost 10 bases, J lost 4 bases, and 14 bases stayed unmatched. Germline lookup yields CDR1 LNHDA and CDR2 SQIVND (reference sequence). DNA for the CDR3: TGTGCCACTACAGGGGTGGGAGGACAGGGGTACAATGAGCAGTTCTTC. This sequence encodes CATTGVGGQGYNEQFF.

The chain joins TRBV7-9 to TRBJ2-3; D gene unclear. V lost 4 bases and J 4 bases, leaving 9 bases between the germline ends. CDR1 SEHNR and CDR2 FQNEAQ come from the germline V gene (reference sequence). CDR3 length equals 13 residues. The CDR3 sequence is CASSSRMSDTQYF. CDR3 sequence (DNA): TGTGCCAGCAGCTCCCGGATGTCAGATACGCAGTATTTT.

The rearrangement joins TRBV29-1 to TRBJ1-1; D might be TRBD1 (5 bases). In germline, CDR1 is SQVTM, CDR2 ANQGSEA. Between the trimmed V and J ends, which lost 3 bases and 11 bases, there was a span of 13 bases. The CDR3 covers 11 residues. The CDR3 protein is CSVDGGGAAFF. DNA of the CDR3: TGCAGCGTTGATGGGGGTGGGGCGGCTTTCTTT.

This clonotype was observed a few times. This chain joins TRBV3-1 and TRBJ2-7; 9 bases agree with TRBD2. This CDR3 comprises 11 residues. The V gene end was trimmed by 5 bases and the J gene end by 12 bases; junction bases not matched to a gene: 5. The germline V gene encodes CDR1 LGHDT and CDR2 YNNKEL (reference sequence). The CDR3 loop is CASSSTSGWYF. In DNA form, the CDR3 reads TGTGCCAGCAGCTCTACTAGCGGGTGGTACTTC.

This clonotype was picked up many times. The chain couples TRBV4-1 to TRBJ2-1; D may match TRBD1 or TRBD2 (5 bases each). CDR3 length equals 15 residues. Germline V gene lookup returns CDR1 MGHRA and CDR2 YSYEKL. Between the trimmed V and J ends, which lost 4 bases and 10 bases, there was a span of 20 bases. CDR3 bases: TGCGCCAGCAGCCTTTTGGGACCCGCCTTAAGGGAGCAGTTCTTC. This gives the protein CASSLLGPALREQFF.

The sample holds a few counts of this clonotype. As DNA, the CDR3 is TGTGCCAGCAGTTCCCAAGCGGGGGCCGCCTACAATGAGCAGTTCTTC. It yields the protein CASSSQAGAAYNEQFF. The rearrangement uses TRBV12-3 or TRBV12-4 and TRBJ2-1; 8 positions agree with TRBD2. The CDR3 covers 16 residues. The junction had 7 bases not matched to a gene; V was cut back by 4 bases and J by 2 bases.

This rearrangement joins TRBV11-2 to TRBJ2-4; TRBD1 matches 7 bases. The V and J ends lost 5 bases and 8 bases, in that order; junction bases with no gene match: 9. This CDR3 comprises 14 residues. Germline CDR1 SGHAT, CDR2 FQNNGV. The CDR3 spells CASSPPEGAYIQYF. The CDR3 DNA follows: TGTGCCAGCAGCCCCCCTGAGGGGGCGTACATTCAGTACTTC.

This clonotype was counted at least ten times. The genes are TRBV6-5 and TRBJ1-1, with D tentatively TRBD1 (5 bases). V lost 2 bases and J lost 5, with 12 bases in between. Germline V gene sequence: CDR1 MNHEY, CDR2 SVGAGI. This CDR3 comprises 14 residues. Written as DNA, the CDR3 is TGTGCCAGCAGTTACGGCCAGGGCGGAACTGAAGCTTTCTTT. Protein: CASSYGQGGTEAFF.

This clonotype was seen a few times. V gene TRBV4-2 combines with J gene TRBJ2-3; D unresolved. The germline CDR1 and CDR2 sequences are LGHNA and YNFKEQ. This CDR3 is built from 15 residues. The V end was cut by 1 base, the J end by 4 bases, with 12 bases between. This CDR3 is CASSQGAGEADTQYF. In nucleotides, the CDR3 is TGTGCCAGCAGCCAAGGTGCAGGAGAAGCAGATACGCAGTATTTT.

This clonotype was detected ten times or more. The gene calls are TRBV18 and TRBJ1-2, with 11 bases that match TRBD1. Germline-derived CDR1 and CDR2 are KGHSH and LQKENI. The V and J ends lost 3 bases and 1 base, in that order; junction bases with no gene match: 1. The CDR3 loop spans 15 amino acids. CDR3 protein: CASSPDRGLNYGYTF. In nucleotides, the CDR3 is TGTGCCAGCTCACCGGACAGGGGGCTTAACTATGGCTACACCTTC.

Ten or more counts support this clonotype. The chain is built from TRBV5-6 and TRBJ1-2; D is perhaps TRBD1 (5 bases). CDR1 is SGHDT and CDR2 is YYEEEE in the germline V gene. The CDR3 spans 13 residues. Trimming took off 6 bases at V and 5 bases at J, with 14 bases between the two ends. The CDR3 reads CASNLEGRYGYTF. CDR3 DNA sequence: TGTGCCAGCAACCTAGAGGGGCGGTATGGCTACACCTTC.